The 32 T cell receptor beta chains below all came from one sample that was sequenced in a study of graft-versus-host responses after intestinal transplantation. Profiled with immunoSEQ multiplex PCR; TCRdb holds only in-frame clones, not every one. The sample includes 55,000 to 70,000 clones, 90% to 95% seen only once; the top ten take more than 2.5%. Sample: PBMCs, taken around 120 days after intestinal transplantation. Source of these receptors: a human patient who received an intestinal transplant, so some T cells may come from the graft donor.

This chain connects TRBV15 to TRBJ1-2, with D possibly TRBD1 on 5 matching bases. Germline lookup yields CDR1 LNHNV and CDR2 YYDKDF (reference sequence). Between the trimmed V and J ends, which lost 8 bases and 5 bases, there was a span of 12 bases. The CDR3 contains 12 residues. CDR3 residues: CATAGSGYGYTF. CDR3 sequence (DNA): TGTGCCACCGCAGGGTCGGGGTATGGCTACACCTTC.

The chain combines TRBV5-1 with TRBJ1-2; possibly TRBD1 for D (6 bases). Germline values: CDR1 SGHRS, CDR2 YFSETQ. The CDR3 loop spans 16 amino acids. With 2 bases removed from V and 3 bases from J, the gap between germline ends came to 17 bases. Here the CDR3 reads CASSFTGWGGDYGYTF. The DNA of the CDR3 is TGCGCCAGCAGCTTTACAGGGTGGGGTGGAGACTATGGCTACACCTTC.

This chain uses TRBV19 with TRBJ2-3; 7 bases are shared with TRBD1. Germline assignment: CDR1 LNHDA and CDR2 SQIVND (reference sequence). After removal of 3 bases from V and 2 bases from J, the junction contained 11 bases not matched to a gene. CDR3 length equals 17 residues. The CDR3 region is CASSMWAGGTFTDTQYF. In nucleotides, the CDR3 is TGTGCCAGTAGTATGTGGGCAGGGGGAACTTTCACAGATACGCAGTATTTT.

Comments on this clone: The sample holds other DNA sequences that translate to the same CDR3. The rearrangement joins TRBV28 to TRBJ2-2; D call uncertain. The germline gives CDR1 MDHEN, CDR2 SYDVKM. There are 13 residues in the CDR3. Deletions cut 3 bases from V and 6 bases from J, with 8 bases between. The CDR3 sequence: CASSFDGAGELFF. For the CDR3, the DNA is TGTGCCAGCAGTTTTGATGGGGCCGGGGAGCTGTTTTTT.

The V and J genes are TRBV10-3 and TRBJ1-1, with 9 positions matching TRBD1. The junction had 4 bases not matched to a gene; V was cut back by 10 bases and J by 1 base. CDR1 and CDR2 from the germline V gene are ENHRY and SYGVKD. This CDR3 comprises 13 residues. CDR3 sequence reads: CATQGQGNTEAFF. CDR3 nucleotides: TGTGCCACCCAGGGACAGGGGAACACTGAAGCTTTCTTT.

The chain combines TRBV27 with TRBJ2-2; D possibly corresponds to TRBD2 (5 bases). The CDR3 has 17 residues. The germline gives CDR1 MNHEY, CDR2 SMNVEV (reference sequence). Between the trimmed V and J ends, which lost 3 bases and 1 base, there was a span of 15 bases. CDR3 nucleotide sequence: TGTGCCAGCAGTTTCCAAGGACTTGGTATGAACACCGGGGAGCTGTTTTTT. This encodes CASSFQGLGMNTGELFF.

This clone was detected a few times. This chain joins TRBV7-2 and TRBJ2-7; no definite D call. Germline CDR1 is SGHTA and CDR2 is FQGNSA. There are 12 residues in the CDR3. Trimming removed 2 bases from V and 4 bases from J, with 6 bases in between. This CDR3 reads CASSLYVYEQYF. The CDR3 nucleotides read TGTGCCAGCAGCTTATACGTTTACGAGCAGTACTTC.

This CDR3 reads CASSLGTGPPTNEKLFF. CDR3 sequence (DNA): TGTGCCAGCAGCCTGGGGACAGGCCCCCCAACTAATGAAAAACTGTTTTTT. The V call is TRBV7-9, the J call TRBJ1-4; 8 bases are a match to TRBD1. Germline V gene data show CDR1 as SEHNR and CDR2 as FQNEAQ (reference sequence). With V trimmed by 5 bases and J by 0 bases, 8 bases remained unmatched. This CDR3 contains 17 residues.

This chain connects TRBV28 to TRBJ1-5; D remains unclear. CDR3 size: 14 residues. Germline V gene sequence: CDR1 MDHEN, CDR2 SYDVKM. Trimming took 7 bases from V and 2 from J, leaving 12 bases between them. This CDR3 reads CASTLWRGNQPQHF. For the CDR3, the DNA is TGTGCCAGCACCCTTTGGAGGGGCAATCAGCCCCAGCATTTT.

The V call is TRBV2, the J call TRBJ1-6; the D is unclear. The CDR3 totals 15 residues. V was trimmed by 5 bases and J by 0 bases, leaving 8 bases between them. Germline CDR1 reads SNHLY; CDR2 reads FYNNEI. CDR3 region: CASSYTSSYNSPLHF. CDR3 nucleotide sequence: TGTGCCAGCAGTTACACGAGCTCCTATAATTCACCCCTCCACTTT.

The chain joins TRBV7-3 to TRBJ2-3; 7 nucleotides agree with TRBD2. CDR1 is SGHTA and CDR2 is FQGTGA in the germline V gene. This CDR3 contains 16 residues. V shed 2 bases, J shed 0 bases, and the junction held 5 bases outside the gene matches. The CDR3 region is CASSLYGGGSTDTQYF. The CDR3 DNA reads TGTGCCAGCAGCTTATATGGGGGAGGGAGCACAGATACGCAGTATTTT.

The chain is built from TRBV6-5 and TRBJ2-1; possibly TRBD2 for D (6 bases). Germline CDR1 and CDR2: MNHEY and SVGAGI. Trimming took off 4 bases at V and 12 bases at J, with 10 bases between the two ends. The CDR3 has 11 residues. This CDR3 is CASSSGGGQFF. CDR3 coding DNA: TGTGCCAGCAGTTCCGGGGGTGGGCAGTTCTTC.

This chain uses TRBV7-9 with TRBJ1-1; TRBD1 matches 8 bases. The J segment lost 11 bases and the V segment lost 5 bases, leaving 7 bases of the junction unmatched. Germline-derived CDR1 and CDR2 are SEHNR and FQNEAQ (reference sequence). The CDR3 extends over 12 amino acids. The CDR3 protein is CASSLGDRRAFF. The DNA for the CDR3 is TGTGCCAGCAGCCTCGGGGACAGGAGGGCTTTCTTT. Supplemented by reference TRBV7-9 and TRBJ1-1, the full variable domain reads DTGVSQNPRHKITKRGQNVTFRCDPISEHNRLYWYRQTLGQGPEFLTYFQNEAQLEKSRLLSDRFSAERPKGSFSTLEIQRTEQGDSAMYLCASSLGDRRAFFGQGTRLTVV.

The chain couples TRBV6-5 to TRBJ1-6; a possible D gene is TRBD1 (6 bases). CDR3 length: 11 residues. Germline V gene sequence: CDR1 MNHEY, CDR2 SVGAGI. V was pared by 7 bases and J by 14 bases, with 12 bases between. The DNA for the CDR3 is TGTGCCAGCAAGGGGGGGACGACCCTCCACTTT. Amino acids: CASKGGTTLHF.

The chain couples TRBV30 to TRBJ1-1; D is possibly TRBD1 (6 bases). The V end was cut by 2 bases, the J end by 1 base, with 11 bases between. CDR3 length: 14 residues. Germline V gene sequence: CDR1 GTSNPN, CDR2 SVGIG (reference sequence). The CDR3 nucleotides read TGTGCCTGGAGTTGGGCAGGGGCGAACACTGAAGCTTTCTTT. Residues: CAWSWAGANTEAFF.

V is TRBV6-1 and J is TRBJ1-1; D might be TRBD1 (5 bases). V shed 5 bases and J shed 0 bases, with 10 bases lying between them. Germline V gives CDR1 MNHNS, CDR2 SASEGT. The length of the CDR3 is 14 residues. CDR3 residues: CASSSGLLNTEAFF. Written as DNA, the CDR3 is TGTGCCAGCAGTTCGGGACTCCTGAACACTGAAGCTTTCTTT.

The chain has TRBV30 and TRBJ1-4; no firm D call. With 5 bases removed from V and 4 bases from J, the gap between germline ends came to 17 bases. Germline CDR1 GTSNPN, CDR2 SVGIG (reference sequence). The CDR3 sequence is 15 residues long. Here the CDR3 reads CAWAKAWRNNEKLFF. The CDR3 region has the DNA TGTGCCTGGGCGAAGGCCTGGCGGAATAATGAAAAACTGTTTTTT.

The chain couples TRBV5-1 to TRBJ2-5; the D is unclear. The J call may be wrong; the DNA end is better matched by TRBJ2-7. Germline V CDR1 and CDR2: SGHRS, YFSETQ. The CDR3 has 14 amino acids. The CDR3 DNA reads as TGCGCCAGCAGCTCCCTGGACCCCAACTACGAGCAGTACTTC. This sequence encodes CASSSLDPNYEQYF.

The genes are TRBV2 and TRBJ2-6; the D gene could be TRBD1 or TRBD2 (6 bases each). This CDR3 contains 15 residues. Per the germline V gene, CDR1 is SNHLY and CDR2 is FYNNEI. Trimming shortened V by 3 bases and J by 2 bases, and 8 bases separated the two germline ends. The DNA of the CDR3 is TGTGCCAGCAGTGAGGAGGGGGCTGGGGCCAACGTCCTGACTTTC. This gives the protein CASSEEGAGANVLTF.

The V call is TRBV9, the J call TRBJ2-3, with D possibly matching TRBD2 (6 bases). CDR3 length: 17 amino acids. Trimming removed 2 bases at V and 1 base at J, with 17 bases between. The germline CDR1 and CDR2 sequences are SGDLS and YYNGEE. The CDR3 DNA reads TGTGCCAGCAGCGTGGGGGAGGACCTAGGCCGCACAGATACGCAGTATTTT. Translated: CASSVGEDLGRTDTQYF. Based on the CDR3 plus reference TRBV9 and TRBJ2-3, the full variable domain is DSGVTQTPKHLITATGQRVTLRCSPRSGDLSVYWYQQSLDQGLQFLIQYYNGEERAKGNILERFSAQQFPDLHSELNLSSLELGDSALYFCASSVGEDLGRTDTQYFGPGTRLTVL.

V usage is TRBV19 and J usage is TRBJ1-1, with 9 bases fitting TRBD1. J lost 5 bases, V lost 7 bases, and 26 bases had no gene match. This CDR3 region has 20 residues. CDR1 is LNHDA and CDR2 is SQIVND in the germline V gene (reference sequence). The CDR3 DNA reads TGTGCCAGTATACCGTACGCCCTCCATGCGGTACAGGGGGCAGGGACTGAAGCTTTCTTT. This sequence encodes CASIPYALHAVQGAGTEAFF.

The rearrangement links TRBV7-9 to TRBJ2-5, with D unresolved. The CDR3 length is 14 residues. Trimming shortened V by 7 bases and J by 4 bases, and 16 bases separated the two germline ends. Germline values: CDR1 SEHNR, CDR2 FQNEAQ (reference sequence). Here the CDR3 reads CASTYSKTVETQYF. The CDR3 nucleotides are TGTGCCAGCACCTATTCTAAAACAGTAGAGACCCAGTACTTC. The variable domain in full, with the rest retrieved from reference TRBV7-9 and TRBJ2-5, is DTGVSQNPRHKITKRGQNVTFRCDPISEHNRLYWYRQTLGQGPEFLTYFQNEAQLEKSRLLSDRFSAERPKGSFSTLEIQRTEQGDSAMYLCASTYSKTVETQYFGPGTRLLVL.

The J gene is TRBJ2-1, the V gene TRBV5-5; D uncertain. The length of the CDR3 is 15 residues. Germline CDR1 and CDR2: SGHKS and YYEKEE (reference sequence). The V end was cut by 0 bases, the J end by 2 bases, with 9 bases between. In DNA, the CDR3 is TGTGCCAGCAGCTTGGCGGGTGGGACCTACAATGAGCAGTTCTTC. Its protein is CASSLAGGTYNEQFF.

This clone has more than one count but fewer than ten. The genes are TRBV7-9 and TRBJ2-4; tentatively, D is TRBD1 (6 bases). Trimming stripped 5 bases from V and 9 bases from J, with 14 bases between. The CDR3 spans 13 residues. Germline lookup yields CDR1 SEHNR and CDR2 FQNEAQ (reference sequence). This CDR3 is CASSPQGSGIQYF. For the CDR3, the DNA is TGTGCCAGCAGCCCTCAGGGGTCGGGCATTCAGTACTTC.

V usage is TRBV7-6 and J usage is TRBJ2-5, with D possibly being TRBD1 (5 bases). The end of the DNA is better explained by TRBJ2-7, so the J call may be wrong. This CDR3 contains 12 residues. Germline V gene data show CDR1 as SGHVS and CDR2 as FNYEAQ. The chain's CDR3 is CASSHDSSEQYF. As DNA, the CDR3 is TGTGCCAGCAGCCATGACAGTAGCGAGCAGTACTTC.

The chain carries TRBV29-1 and TRBJ2-7; 9 bases fit TRBD2. With 5 bases clipped from V and 4 bases from J, the junction kept 6 bases outside the gene matches. CDR3 length: 13 amino acids. Per the germline V gene, CDR1 is SQVTM and CDR2 is ANQGSEA. Written as DNA, the CDR3 is TGCAGCGTTTGGGGGACTAGCTTATACGAGCAGTACTTC. Translated: CSVWGTSLYEQYF.

The chain is built from TRBV4-1 and TRBJ1-1; D remains unclear. Germline V gives CDR1 MGHRA, CDR2 YSYEKL. The CDR3 extends over 14 amino acids. V gave up 0 bases and J gave up 3 bases, with 8 bases separating them. As DNA, the CDR3 is TGCGCCAGCAGCCAAGAGCCCAGATACACTGAAGCTTTCTTT. Translation: CASSQEPRYTEAFF.

With regard to this clone: One end of the junction does not line up with germline, which may come from a read error. Additional DNA sequences in this sample encode the identical CDR3. This sequence joins TRBV2 and TRBJ1-1; D may be TRBD1 (6 bases). The CDR3 totals 14 residues. Germline CDR1 SNHLY, CDR2 FYNNEI. The CDR3 spells CASRGKGEDTEAFF. Here the CDR3 DNA reads TGTGCCAGCAGGGGTAAGGGGGAGGACACTGAGGCTTTCTTT.

The chain combines TRBV5-8 with TRBJ2-7; D is perhaps TRBD1 (6 bases). Trimming stripped 1 base from V and 3 bases from J, with 11 bases between. Germline CDR1 reads SGHTS; CDR2 reads YDEGEE. This CDR3 has 14 amino acids. CDR3 bases: TGTGCCAGCAGCTTGAGTCAGGGGATCTACGAGCAGTACTTC. This translates into CASSLSQGIYEQYF.

The table lists this clone with a few counts. The chain combines TRBV5-2 with TRBJ2-1; no DNA check was done on the table's D call, TRBD2. TRBV5-2 is listed as a pseudogene. This CDR3 spans 15 amino acids. CDR3 sequence: CASSPFSGSYNEQFF. For the CDR3, the DNA is TGCGCCAGCAGCCCCTTTAGCGGGAGCTACAATGAGCAGTTCTTC.

This clone was seen just once. The chain links TRBV7-2 to TRBJ2-1, with 15 bases identical to TRBD2. J gave up 12 bases and V 5 bases, and 5 bases lay outside the gene matches. CDR3 length: 14 residues. Germline assignment: CDR1 SGHTA and CDR2 FQGNSA. This chain's CDR3 is CASSPWTSGRAQFF. DNA of the CDR3: TGTGCCAGCAGCCCCTGGACTAGCGGGAGGGCGCAGTTCTTC. The full variable domain, its missing parts supplied by reference TRBV7-2 and TRBJ2-1, is GAGVSQSPSNKVTEKGKDVELRCDPISGHTALYWYRQSLGQGLEFLIYFQGNSAPDKSGLPSDRFSAERTGGSVSTLTIQRTQQEDSAVYLCASSPWTSGRAQFFGPGTRLTVL.

This clone was seen a single time. This chain uses TRBV5-1 with TRBJ1-3; D gene unclear. The CDR3 length is 14 residues. The V and J ends lost 0 bases and 4 bases respectively, with 8 bases between them. Per germline, CDR1 SGHRS and CDR2 YFSETQ. The CDR3: CASSLAGSGNTIYF. The DNA of the CDR3 is TGCGCCAGCAGCTTGGCTGGATCGGGAAACACCATATATTTT.